This T cell receptor (beta chain) was sequenced during a study of blood T cell repertoires in COVID-19. The CDR3 covers 13 residues. Germline V gene lookup returns CDR1 KGHDR and CDR2 SFDVKD. Trimming stripped 3 bases from V and 5 bases from J, with 9 bases between. This clone was counted between two and nine times. Data came from immunoSEQ multiplex PCR; TCRdb stores just in-frame clones and leaves some out. The sample consists of more than 90,000 clones, roughly nine tenths of them appearing once. The sequenced material came from peripheral blood. This chain links TRBV24-1 with TRBJ1-1, with a weak D call TRBD1 (6 bases). This TCR came from a human donor in a cohort sampled during active COVID-19. The CDR3 DNA follows: TGTGCCACCAGTGATCCGACAGGTACTGAAGCTTTCTTT. This codes for CATSDPTGTEAFF.